This T cell receptor beta chain was sequenced in a study of shared clonotypes between healthy human individuals. Findings and caveats of the study: Around 5% of naive CD4 clonotypes were common to several donors. Compared with memory subsets, naive subsets generally had larger estimated richness. There were few donors, and this limited the genetic and exposure-history diversity represented.

Each cell subset's genomic DNA was divided evenly among several immunoSEQ plates. Assay: immunoSEQ multiplex PCR; the TCRdb copy retains only in-frame clones and omits some. The sample contains roughly 2.1 million clones, roughly 91% of which appear only once. This clone was counted a single time. Its specificity is not known. After removal of 2 bases from V and 4 bases from J, the junction contained 5 bases not matched to a gene. Germline V gene lookup returns CDR1 SQVTM and CDR2 ANQGSEA. The CDR3 extends over 14 amino acids. The naive CD8 fraction comprised CD45RO-negative cells positively selected for CCR7 and excluded terminally differentiated effector memory CD45RA+ cells.

The source material was naive CD8+ T cells from PBMCs. The TCR sequence derives from a man younger than 35 in good health. Some clones in this sample may be carry-over from other donors' samples. V is TRBV29-1 and J is TRBJ2-1; TRBD1 matches at 7 bases. Here the CDR3 DNA reads TGCAGCGTTGAACACGGGGACAGTTACAATGAGCAGTTCTTC. This codes for CSVEHGDSYNEQFF.